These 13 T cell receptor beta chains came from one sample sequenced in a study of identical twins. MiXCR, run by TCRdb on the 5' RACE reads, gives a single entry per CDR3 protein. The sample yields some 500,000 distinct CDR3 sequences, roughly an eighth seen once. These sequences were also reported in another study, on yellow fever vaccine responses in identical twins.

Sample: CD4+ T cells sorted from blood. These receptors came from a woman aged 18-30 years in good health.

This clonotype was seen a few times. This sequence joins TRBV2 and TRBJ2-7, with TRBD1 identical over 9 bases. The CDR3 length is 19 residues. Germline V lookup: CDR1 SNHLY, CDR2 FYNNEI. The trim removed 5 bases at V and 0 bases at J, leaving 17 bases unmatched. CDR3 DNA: TGTGCCAGCAGTTTAGTGCCTGGGATCCGGGACAGGGACTCCTACGAGCAGTACTTC. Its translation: CASSLVPGIRDRDSYEQYF.

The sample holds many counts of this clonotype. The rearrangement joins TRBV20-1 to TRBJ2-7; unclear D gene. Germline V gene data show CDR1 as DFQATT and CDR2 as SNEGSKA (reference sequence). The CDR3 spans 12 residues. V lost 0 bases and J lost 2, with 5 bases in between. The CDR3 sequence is CSARDQPYEQYF. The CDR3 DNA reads TGCAGTGCTAGAGATCAGCCCTACGAGCAGTACTTC.

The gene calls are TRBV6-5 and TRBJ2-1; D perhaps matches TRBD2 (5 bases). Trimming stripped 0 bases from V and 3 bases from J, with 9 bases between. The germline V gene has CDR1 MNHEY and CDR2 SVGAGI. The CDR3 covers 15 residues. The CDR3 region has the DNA TGTGCCAGCAGTTACTCTACGGGGAACTACAATGAGCAGTTCTTC. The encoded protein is CASSYSTGNYNEQFF.

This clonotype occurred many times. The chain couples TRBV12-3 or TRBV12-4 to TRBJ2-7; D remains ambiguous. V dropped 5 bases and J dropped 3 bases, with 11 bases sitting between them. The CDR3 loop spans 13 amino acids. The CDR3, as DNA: TGTGCCAGCAGTACCGGGCTCTACTACGAGCAGTACTTC. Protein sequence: CASSTGLYYEQYF.

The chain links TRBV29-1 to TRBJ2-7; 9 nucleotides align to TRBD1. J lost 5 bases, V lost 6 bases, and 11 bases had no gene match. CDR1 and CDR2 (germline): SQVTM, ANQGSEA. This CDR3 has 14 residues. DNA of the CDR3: TGCAGCGTCACCCACAGGGGGCGCAGTGACGAGCAGTACTTC. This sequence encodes CSVTHRGRSDEQYF.

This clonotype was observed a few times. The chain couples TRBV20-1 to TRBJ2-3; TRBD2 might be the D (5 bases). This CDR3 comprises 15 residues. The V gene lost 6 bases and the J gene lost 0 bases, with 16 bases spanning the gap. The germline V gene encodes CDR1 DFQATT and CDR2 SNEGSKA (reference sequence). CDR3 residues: CSATGRDSSTDTQYF. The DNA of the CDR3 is TGCAGTGCCACCGGCCGGGATTCTAGCACAGATACGCAGTATTTT.

CDR3 loop: CAITGQGDYNEQFF. CDR3 DNA: TGTGCCATCACGGGGCAGGGGGACTACAATGAGCAGTTCTTC. The J gene is TRBJ2-1, the V gene TRBV10-3, with 7 bases aligning to TRBD1. The CDR3 has 14 amino acids. Germline CDR1 and CDR2: ENHRY and SYGVKD. The trim removed 7 bases at V and 3 bases at J, leaving 6 bases unmatched.

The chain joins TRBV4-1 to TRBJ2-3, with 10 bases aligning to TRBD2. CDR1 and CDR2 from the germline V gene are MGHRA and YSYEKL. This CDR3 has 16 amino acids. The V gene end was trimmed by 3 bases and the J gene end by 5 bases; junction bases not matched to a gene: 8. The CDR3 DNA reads TGCGCCAGCAGCCAGGATCTAGCGGGAGCCGGAGATACGCAGTATTTT. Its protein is CASSQDLAGAGDTQYF.

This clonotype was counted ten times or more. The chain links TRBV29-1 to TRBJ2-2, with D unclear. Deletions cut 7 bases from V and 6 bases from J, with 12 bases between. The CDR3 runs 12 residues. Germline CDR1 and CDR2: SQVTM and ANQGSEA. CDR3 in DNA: TGCAGCGCTACAAGTGGGGCCGGGGAGCTGTTTTTT. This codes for CSATSGAGELFF.

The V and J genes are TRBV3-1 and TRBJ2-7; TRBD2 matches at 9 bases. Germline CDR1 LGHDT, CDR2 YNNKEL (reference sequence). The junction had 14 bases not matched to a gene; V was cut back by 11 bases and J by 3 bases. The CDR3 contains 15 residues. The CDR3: CASCPGLAGSYEQYF. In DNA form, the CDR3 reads TGTGCCTCCTGCCCTGGCCTAGCGGGGAGCTACGAGCAGTACTTC.

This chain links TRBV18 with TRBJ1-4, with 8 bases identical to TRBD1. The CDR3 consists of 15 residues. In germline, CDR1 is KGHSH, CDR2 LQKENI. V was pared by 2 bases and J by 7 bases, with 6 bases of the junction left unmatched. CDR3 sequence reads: CASSPGQGASEKLFF. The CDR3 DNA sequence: TGTGCCAGCTCACCAGGCCAGGGGGCTTCTGAAAAACTGTTTTTT.

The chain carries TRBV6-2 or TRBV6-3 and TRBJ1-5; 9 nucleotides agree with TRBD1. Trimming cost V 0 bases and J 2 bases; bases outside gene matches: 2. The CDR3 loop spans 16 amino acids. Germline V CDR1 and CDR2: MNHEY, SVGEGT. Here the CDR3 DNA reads TGTGCCAGCAGTTACTCGGACAGGGGTGGCAATCAGCCCCAGCATTTT. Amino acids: CASSYSDRGGNQPQHF.

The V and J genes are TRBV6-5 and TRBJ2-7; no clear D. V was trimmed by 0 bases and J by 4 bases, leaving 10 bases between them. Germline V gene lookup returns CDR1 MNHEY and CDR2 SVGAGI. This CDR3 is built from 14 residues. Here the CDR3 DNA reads TGTGCCAGCAGTTACTCGACCTACTTTTACGAGCAGTACTTC. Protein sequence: CASSYSTYFYEQYF.